These 10 T cell receptor beta chains share one sample of origin, sequenced in a study of Ad26.COV2.S vaccination and SARS-CoV-2 variants (dated by TCRdb to the early 2020s). The sample's time point label, in plain terms: individuals recovered from natural SARS-CoV-2 infection. Library creation used the immunoSEQ multiplex PCR assay. TCRdb re-hosts the immuneACCESS table, in-frame sequences only. Its copies lack some clones; in the studies checked, an unresolved V gene accounts for under half of them, and the cause for the rest is not known. Within this sample are about 350,000 clones, with 92% of them counted one time only. 3.9% of the sample is in the top ten clones. The starting material was peripheral blood, obtained after recovery from COVID-19. These receptors were collected from a human donor who had recovered from COVID-19.

This clone appeared a few times. The chain has TRBV27 and TRBJ1-2; perhaps TRBD1 as D (5 bases). Germline V gene data show CDR1 as MNHEY and CDR2 as SMNVEV (reference sequence). Deletions cut 10 bases from V and 6 bases from J, with 9 bases between. The CDR3 has 10 residues. Written as DNA, the CDR3 is TGTGCCACTTTCAGGGATGGCTACACCTTC. Translation: CATFRDGYTF.

This chain connects TRBV13 to TRBJ2-7, with a weak D call TRBD1 (5 bases). There are 12 residues in the CDR3. V shed 6 bases and J shed 3 bases, with 9 bases lying between them. Germline V gives CDR1 PRHDT, CDR2 FYEKMQ (reference sequence). The CDR3 loop is CASSPRGYEQYF. The CDR3 coding sequence is TGTGCCAGCAGTCCTAGGGGCTACGAGCAGTACTTC.

V and J are TRBV2 and TRBJ1-5; D gene unclear. The CDR3 consists of 13 residues. Trimming took off 4 bases at V and 4 bases at J, with 8 bases between the two ends. Germline V gene lookup returns CDR1 SNHLY and CDR2 FYNNEI. This CDR3 is CASSGMGNQPQHF. The CDR3 region has the DNA TGTGCCAGCAGTGGAATGGGGAATCAGCCCCAGCATTTT.

This sequence joins TRBV13 and TRBJ2-3; the match to TRBD1 covers 10 bases. Germline V gene lookup returns CDR1 PRHDT and CDR2 FYEKMQ (reference sequence). Germline trimming cut 3 bases from V and 7 bases from J; bases unmatched to any gene: 7. This CDR3 has 15 residues. In nucleotides, the CDR3 is TGTGCCAGCAGCTTGCAGGACAGGGGGTCAAATACGCAGTATTTT. Residues: CASSLQDRGSNTQYF.

V is TRBV11-3 and J is TRBJ2-1, with D perhaps TRBD2 (7 bases). CDR1 is SGHNT, CDR2 YENEEA, per germline. Trimming cost V 0 bases and J 6 bases, with 12 bases left between them. This CDR3 spans 15 amino acids. The CDR3 region has the DNA TGTGCCAGCAGCTTAGATGGGAGGGGGAGCAATGAGCAGTTCTTC. Amino acids: CASSLDGRGSNEQFF.

The chain is built from TRBV3-1 (or the pseudogene TRBV3-2) and TRBJ1-4; D is undetermined. Trimming removed 0 bases at V and 0 bases at J, with 5 bases between. The CDR3 totals 15 residues. Germline values: CDR1 LGHDT, CDR2 YNNKEL (reference sequence). The CDR3 DNA follows: TGTGCCAGCAGCCAAGAACTAGCAACTAATGAAAAACTGTTTTTT. Translating it yields CASSQELATNEKLFF.

The genes are TRBV19 and TRBJ2-3; D not resolved. This CDR3 region has 13 residues. V shed 2 bases and J shed 6 bases, with 9 bases lying between them. Germline V gives CDR1 LNHDA, CDR2 SQIVND (reference sequence). CDR3 nucleotide sequence: TGTGCCAGTAGTATACGACTGAGGGATACGCAGTATTTT. Its protein is CASSIRLRDTQYF.

The rearrangement uses TRBV13 and TRBJ2-5; unclear D gene. Germline CDR1 reads PRHDT; CDR2 reads FYEKMQ (reference sequence). The ends were cut back, 6 bases at V and 1 base at J, with 6 bases in the middle. The CDR3 loop spans 12 amino acids. CDR3 region: CASREGQETQYF. CDR3 nucleotide sequence: TGTGCCAGCAGGGAAGGCCAAGAGACCCAGTACTTC.

The chain joins TRBV11-3 to TRBJ2-1; TRBD2 aligns across 12 bases. CDR1 and CDR2 (germline): SGHNT, YENEEA. The CDR3 sequence is 15 residues long. V lost 5 bases to trimming and J lost 10 bases; unmatched junction nucleotides: 9. The CDR3 region is CASSIAGLAGGEQFF. The CDR3 DNA sequence: TGTGCCAGCAGCATCGCGGGACTAGCGGGCGGGGAGCAGTTCTTC.

The chain links TRBV3-1 (or the pseudogene TRBV3-2) to TRBJ2-7; 12 bases fit TRBD2. The germline gives CDR1 LGHDT, CDR2 YNNKEL (reference sequence). The CDR3 is 16 amino acids. V shed 4 bases, J shed 7 bases, and the junction held 11 bases outside the gene matches. The CDR3 nucleotides are TGTGCCAGCAGCCCTTTGACTAGCGGGGGAATAGGGGAGCAGTACTTC. Translation gives CASSPLTSGGIGEQYF.